This T cell receptor (beta chain) was retrieved from a study of cytomegalovirus exposure and HLA in healthy donors. CDR1 and CDR2 (germline): GTSNPN, SVGIG (reference sequence). V shed 4 bases and J shed 5 bases, with 8 bases lying between them. The CDR3 has 11 amino acids. PCR was performed using 60 Vbeta and 13 Jbeta primers. Here immunoSEQ multiplex PCR was the method, and the copy in TCRdb shows in-frame clones only, minus some. The sample contains roughly 140,000 clones, more than 80% of which appear only once. This clone has a handful of counts. The gene calls are TRBV30 and TRBJ1-1; possible D gene TRBD1, 5 bases. The sequence was collected from a woman between 35 and 50 years old in good health and CMV-seropositive. Material for sequencing was PBMCs. The CDR3 loop reads CAWNRGTEAFF. As DNA, the CDR3 is TGTGCCTGGAATCGGGGGACTGAAGCTTTCTTT.